This T cell receptor (beta chain) was sequenced for a study of kidney transplant recipient with SARS-CoV-2 infection (dated by TCRdb to the early 2020s). This specimen's time point label, interpreted: pre-pandemic baseline sample and day 111 after first positive SARS-CoV-2 test. Concerning this clonotype itself: Its antigen has not been determined. No base-level quality is on record; no much larger clone is a single base apart.

Sequencing was carried out with an Illumina MiSeq. The peripheral T cell repertoire was profiled for human TCRbeta genes. The original pipeline was this. To account for variability over time, differences in clonotype abundance were tested using beta-binomial modelling. Expanded clonotypes were screened against the ImmuneCODE reference database of SARS-CoV-2-associated TCRs and mapped to viral genome regions. Additional repertoire analyses were carried out for TRBV gene usage, CDR3 length, CDR3 amino acid overlap between time points, clonotype abundance distributions and Jaccard similarity. TCRdb reworked the public reads: Q25 trimming with fastp, MiXCR clone assembly, productive beta chains retained. Rows with a matching CDR3 protein are joined into one entry that keeps the most common DNA and genes. TCRdb's processing, not the authors' own work, is the source of the V and J calls. The table for this sample lists 200,000 to 300,000 distinct CDR3 sequences; under 35% of them were counted only once. Of the sample, less than 8.5% is held by the ten largest clones.

Between the V and J ends, shortened by 8 bases and 1 base respectively, the junction contains 12 bases. Its CDR3 holds 14 amino acids, cysteine through phenylalanine. The read is trimmed to its CDR3 DNA, 42 bases read in frame from base 1. Taken from the germline V gene, the CDR1 and CDR2 loops are LGHNA and YNFKEQ. The chain links TRBV4-2 with TRBJ2-1; the D segment could be TRBD2, given 6 matching bases. This clonotype was sampled from a male patient in his thirties who had COVID-19 and was a kidney transplant recipient. After a transplant, certain T cells may trace back to the graft donor. This sample comprised a blood sample, obtained at baseline and between days 110 and 120 from a kidney transplant recipient. The sequenced DNA: TGTGCCAGCGGTTCGACTAGATCCTACAATGAGCAGTTCTTC. This codes for CASGSTRSYNEQFF.